This T cell receptor (beta chain) was documented in a study of beta chain features in type 1 diabetes. Overall study findings and caveats: The study notes PCR might favor shorter templates equally in patients and controls. All four CD4+ subsets of Type 1 diabetes patients contained TCRB CDR3s that were moderately but significantly shorter. Within the patient group, naive, central memory and Treg TCRB repertoires appeared more similar to each other than within healthy donors. Sequencing of cDNA might inflate the share of cells that strongly express TCR.

Isolated RNA was reverse transcribed in full, so expressed TCRB transcripts were sequenced. Data came from immunoSEQ multiplex PCR; TCRdb stores just in-frame clones and leaves some out. The table lists 100,000 to 150,000 clones, around a sixth of them singletons, with approximately 2.5% in the top ten. To note about this clone: The target antigen is unknown.

The length of the CDR3 is 15 residues. Per germline, CDR1 PRHDT and CDR2 FYEKMQ (reference sequence). J gave up 2 bases and V 6 bases, and 4 bases lay outside the gene matches. Material: central memory CD4+ T cells from blood. The chain uses TRBV13 and TRBJ2-7; the match to TRBD2 covers 13 bases. This receptor was identified in a man younger than 30 with type 1 diabetes. In DNA form, the CDR3 reads TGTGCCAGCAGTCCGGGGACTAGCGGGACCTACGAGCAGTACTTC. It translates to CASSPGTSGTYEQYF.